In its sample, the clone carrying this T cell receptor (beta chain) was seen many times. The antigen is not known. This specimen belongs to a study of breast tumors, draining lymph nodes, adjacent tissues. General study results and limits: Findings are consistent with lymph node origin and intratumoral expansion of most tumor T cells. The lymph node origin of tumor T cells was framed as consistent with a hypothesis, not demonstrated. Tumor TCR diversity was below lymph nodes but above nontumor tissue. Compared with basal-like, luminal-like tumors shared significantly more repertoire with nontumor tissue.

The ends were cut back, 2 bases at V and 2 bases at J, with 20 bases in the middle. In germline, CDR1 is DFQATT, CDR2 SNEGSKA (reference sequence). The CDR3 has 17 amino acids. Axillary draining lymph nodes of breast cancer patients supplied the node samples. One entry per CDR3 protein, called by TCRdb with MiXCR from the multiplex PCR reads. The sample carries roughly 260,000 distinct CDR3 sequences, 30% to 35% recorded once. The chain uses TRBV20-1 and TRBJ2-3; a possible D gene is TRBD2 (5 bases). Sequenced material: axillary lymph node tissue. This TCR derives from a female donor with breast cancer. Some clones in this sample may be carry-over from other donors' samples. CDR3 sequence reads: CSARTGAVVPSTDTQYF. The CDR3 coding sequence is TGCAGTGCTAGAACCGGAGCGGTCGTACCCTCCACAGATACGCAGTATTTT.